This record concerns one T cell receptor (beta chain) sequence. What it binds is unknown. Anti-CD3/anti-CD28 beads served as a nonspecific positive control stimulus. Sorting selected CD4+ T cells upregulating both CD40 ligand and CD69. Adults with HIV-1 started suppressive ART while chronically infected. The libraries were made with immunoSEQ version 4 in survey mode. Sequenced by immunoSEQ multiplex PCR; TCRdb stores in-frame clones only, minus some. The sample has approximately 45,000 clones; around 89% are singletons. V dropped 6 bases and J dropped 2; count of bases not matched to a gene: 11. The germline gives CDR1 WNHNN, CDR2 SYGVQD (reference sequence). The CDR3 length is 17 residues. This sample stems from a study of persistence of HIV-infected CD4 T cells. Study-wide background: Suppressive ART had lasted a median of roughly eight years. Study-wide findings and caveats: Antigen-responding cells were enriched for degenerate expanded CDR3beta sequences. TCR oligoclonality correlated with proviral oligoclonality in the same sorted populations.

The source is an adult woman with HIV who was CMV-seropositive. The chain couples TRBV10-1 to TRBJ2-2; 8 bases agree with TRBD1. Source: CD4+ T cells sorted from PBMCs after approximately 19-hour stimulation, taken from a patient who received antiretroviral therapy. The CDR3 DNA reads TGCGCCAGCAGCGAGATCGGACAGGGCGATAACACCGGGGAGCTGTTTTTT. Its protein is CASSEIGQGDNTGELFF.